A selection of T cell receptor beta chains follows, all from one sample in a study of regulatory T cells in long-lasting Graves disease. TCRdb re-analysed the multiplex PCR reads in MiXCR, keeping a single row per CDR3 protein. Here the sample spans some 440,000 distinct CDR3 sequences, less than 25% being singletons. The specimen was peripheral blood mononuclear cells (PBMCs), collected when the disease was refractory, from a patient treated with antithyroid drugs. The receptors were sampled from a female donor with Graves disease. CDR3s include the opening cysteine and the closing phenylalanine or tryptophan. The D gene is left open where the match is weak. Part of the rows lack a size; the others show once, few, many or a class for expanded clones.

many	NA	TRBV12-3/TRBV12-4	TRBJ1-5	CASSRNTVGQPQHF	TGTGCCAGCAGCCGCAACACTGTGGGTCAGCCCCAGCATTTT
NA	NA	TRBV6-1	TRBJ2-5	CASSEWPSLQETQYF	TGTGCCAGCAGTGAATGGCCAAGCCTCCAAGAGACCCAGTACTTC
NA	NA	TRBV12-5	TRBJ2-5	CASGLVGETQYF	TGTGCTAGTGGTTTGGTTGGTGAGACCCAGTACTTC
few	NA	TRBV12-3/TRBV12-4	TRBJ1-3	CASSFAGNPGNTIYF	TGTGCCAGCAGTTTTGCGGGGAACCCTGGAAACACCATATATTTT
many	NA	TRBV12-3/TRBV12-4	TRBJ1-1	CASSLSENLKIEAFF	TGTGCCAGCAGTTTAAGTGAGAACCTCAAAATAGAAGCTTTCTTT
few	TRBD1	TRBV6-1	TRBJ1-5	CASTTGDGGWPQHF	TGTGCCAGCACAACAGGGGATGGGGGATGGCCCCAGCATTTT
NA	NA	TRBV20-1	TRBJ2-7	CSAKGGGSPHYEQYF	TGCAGTGCTAAGGGCGGGGGCTCGCCTCACTACGAGCAGTACTTC
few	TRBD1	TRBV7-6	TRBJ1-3	CASSKDRGHGNTIYF	TGTGCCAGCAGCAAAGACAGGGGCCATGGAAACACCATATATTTT
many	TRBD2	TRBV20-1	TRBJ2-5	CSARDGTSASQETQYF	TGCAGTGCTAGAGACGGGACTAGCGCATCCCAAGAGACCCAGTACTTC
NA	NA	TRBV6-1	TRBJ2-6	CASSPDLATGANVLTF	TGTGCCAGCAGCCCAGACCTAGCGACAGGGGCCAACGTCCTGACTTTC
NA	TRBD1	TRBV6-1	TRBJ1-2	CASSPRTGGGSYTF	TGTGCCAGCAGTCCCCGGACAGGGGGCGGGAGCTACACCTTC
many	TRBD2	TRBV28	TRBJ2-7	CASSSYPRWEGYEQYF	TGTGCCAGCAGTTCTTACCCGAGATGGGAGGGCTACGAGCAGTACTTC
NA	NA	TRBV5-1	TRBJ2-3	CASSWPGAVKTDTQYF	TGCGCCAGCAGCTGGCCCGGGGCGGTGAAGACAGATACGCAGTATTTT
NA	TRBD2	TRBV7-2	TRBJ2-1	CASSPGTSHNEQFF	TGTGCCAGCAGCCCAGGGACTAGCCACAATGAGCAGTTCTTC
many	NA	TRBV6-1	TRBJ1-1	CASSEVLYRVDTEAFF	TGTGCCAGCAGTGAAGTGCTCTATAGGGTTGACACTGAAGCTTTCTTT
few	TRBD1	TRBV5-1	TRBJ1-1	CASSGAGQPQNTEAFF	TGCGCCAGCAGCGGGGCGGGACAGCCCCAGAACACTGAAGCTTTCTTT
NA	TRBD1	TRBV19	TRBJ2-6	CASSSTGGWLSGANVLTF	TGTGCCAGTAGTTCTACAGGGGGCTGGCTCTCTGGGGCCAACGTCCTGACTTTC
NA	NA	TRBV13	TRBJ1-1	CASSLVGGSWGGTEAFF	TGTGCCAGCAGCTTAGTGGGGGGGTCGTGGGGAGGTACTGAAGCTTTCTTT
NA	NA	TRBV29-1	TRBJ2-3	CSVAGVGTDTQYF	TGCAGCGTTGCAGGGGTCGGCACAGATACGCAGTATTTT
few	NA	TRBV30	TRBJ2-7	CAWSVGWDEQYF	TGTGCCTGGAGTGTCGGTTGGGACGAGCAGTACTTC
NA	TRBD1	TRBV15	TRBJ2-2	CATSTGTGLGGELFF	TGTGCCACCAGCACCGGGACAGGGCTTGGCGGGGAGCTGTTTTTT
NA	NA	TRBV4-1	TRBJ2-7	CASSQEGTYEQYF	TGCGCCAGCAGCCAAGAGGGGACCTACGAGCAGTACTTC
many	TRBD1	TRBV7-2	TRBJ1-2	CASSSVRFWDRGANYGYTF	TGTGCCAGCAGCTCCGTACGCTTCTGGGACAGGGGAGCTAACTATGGCTACACCTTC
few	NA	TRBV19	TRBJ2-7	CASTPTGTSDEQYF	TGTGCCAGTACTCCTACCGGGACCTCCGACGAGCAGTACTTC
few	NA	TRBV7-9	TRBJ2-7	CASSSSTGTSPYEQYF	TGTGCCAGCAGCTCGTCTACCGGGACCTCGCCCTACGAGCAGTACTTC
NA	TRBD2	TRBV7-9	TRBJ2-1	CASSATSGHNEQFF	TGTGCCAGCAGCGCCACTAGCGGACACAATGAGCAGTTCTTC
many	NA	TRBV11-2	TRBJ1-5	CASSQAGRAAEPQHF	TGTGCCAGCAGCCAAGCCGGGAGGGCGGCGGAGCCCCAGCATTTT
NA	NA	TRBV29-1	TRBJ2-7	CSGGGGGTTYEQYF	TGCAGCGGGGGGGGAGGGGGGACGACCTACGAGCAGTACTTC
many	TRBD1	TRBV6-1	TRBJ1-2	CASRMDRGEVYTF	TGTGCCAGCAGAATGGACAGGGGAGAAGTCTACACCTTC
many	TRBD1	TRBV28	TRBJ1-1	CASTLTGRAMNTEAFF	TGTGCCAGCACGTTGACAGGGAGGGCCATGAACACTGAAGCTTTCTTT
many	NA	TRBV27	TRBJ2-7	CASSLVQGGNEQYF	TGTGCCAGCAGTTTAGTTCAGGGGGGCAACGAGCAGTACTTC
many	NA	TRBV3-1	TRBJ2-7	CASSSRDLGPNYEQYF	TGTGCCAGCAGCTCAAGAGACCTCGGACCCAACTACGAGCAGTACTTC
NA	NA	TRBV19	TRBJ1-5	CASSIDQEGAQHF	TGTGCCAGTAGTATAGATCAAGAAGGGGCCCAGCATTTT
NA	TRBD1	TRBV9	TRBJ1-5	CASSVGGPVGQGKTCSQPQHF	TGTGCCAGCAGCGTAGGTGGTCCCGTTGGACAGGGGAAGACTTGTAGTCAGCCCCAGCATTTT
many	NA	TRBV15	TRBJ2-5	CATSRDLALSQETQYF	TGTGCCACCAGCAGAGATTTAGCGCTGAGCCAAGAGACCCAGTACTTC
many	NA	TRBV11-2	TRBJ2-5	CASSLLGIEETQYF	TGTGCCAGCAGCTTATTAGGGATCGAAGAGACCCAGTACTTC
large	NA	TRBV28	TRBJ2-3	CASSWLYSTDTQYF	TGTGCCAGCAGTTGGCTCTATAGCACAGATACGCAGTATTTT
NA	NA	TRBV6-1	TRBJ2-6	CASSRSQGTGANVLTF	TGTGCCAGCAGTCGTAGCCAGGGGACCGGGGCCAACGTCCTGACTTTC
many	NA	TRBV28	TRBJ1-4	CASRKQENDEKLFF	TGTGCCAGCAGGAAACAGGAGAACGATGAAAAACTGTTTTTT